The subject of this entry is one T cell receptor (beta chain). Its matching antigen is unknown. Germline assignment: CDR1 SGHNT and CDR2 YYREEE (reference sequence). V lost 5 bases to trimming and J lost 8 bases; unmatched junction nucleotides: 9. CDR3 length: 14 residues. TCRdb's table, derived via immunoSEQ multiplex PCR, lists solely in-frame clones and lacks some. The profile shows around 1 million clones, about 80% of them singletons. This sample is part of a study of shared clonotypes between healthy human individuals. General study results and limits: Sequencing depth was expected to influence donor clonotype sharing.

The sequence came from a man between 18 and 35 years old in good health. Specimen: memory CD4+ T cells sorted from blood. The sample's subset: CD45RA-negative fraction. The rearrangement uses TRBV5-4 and TRBJ2-1; 8 bases agree with TRBD1. CDR3 region: CASRFDRGADEQFF. The CDR3 coding sequence is TGTGCCAGCAGGTTCGACAGGGGTGCGGATGAGCAGTTCTTC.